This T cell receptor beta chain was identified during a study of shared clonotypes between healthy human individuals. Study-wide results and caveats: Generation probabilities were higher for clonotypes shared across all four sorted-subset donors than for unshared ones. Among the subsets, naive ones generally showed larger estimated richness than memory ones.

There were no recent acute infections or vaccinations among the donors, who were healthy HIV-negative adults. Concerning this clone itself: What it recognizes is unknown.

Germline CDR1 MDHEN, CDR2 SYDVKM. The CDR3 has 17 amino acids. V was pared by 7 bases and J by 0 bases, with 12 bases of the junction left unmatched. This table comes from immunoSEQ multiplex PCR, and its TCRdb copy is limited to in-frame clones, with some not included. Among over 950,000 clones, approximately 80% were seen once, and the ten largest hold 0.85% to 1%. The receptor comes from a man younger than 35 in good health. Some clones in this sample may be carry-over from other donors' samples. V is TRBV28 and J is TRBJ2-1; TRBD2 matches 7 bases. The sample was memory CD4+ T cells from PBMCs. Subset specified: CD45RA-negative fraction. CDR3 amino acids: CASTPTTRGSSYNEQFF. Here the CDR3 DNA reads TGTGCCAGCACCCCCACAACCCGCGGGAGCTCCTACAATGAGCAGTTCTTC.